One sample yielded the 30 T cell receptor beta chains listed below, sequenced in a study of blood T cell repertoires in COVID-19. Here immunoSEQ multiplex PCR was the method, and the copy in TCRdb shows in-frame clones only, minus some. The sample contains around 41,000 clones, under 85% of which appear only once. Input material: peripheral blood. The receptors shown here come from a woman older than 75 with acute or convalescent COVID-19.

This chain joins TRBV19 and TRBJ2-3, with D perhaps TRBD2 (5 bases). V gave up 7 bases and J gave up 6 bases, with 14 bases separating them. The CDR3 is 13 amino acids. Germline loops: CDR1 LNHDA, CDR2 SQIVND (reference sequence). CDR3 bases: TGTGCCAGTAACGTGGGTGGCGGGGATACGCAGTATTTT. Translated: CASNVGGGDTQYF.

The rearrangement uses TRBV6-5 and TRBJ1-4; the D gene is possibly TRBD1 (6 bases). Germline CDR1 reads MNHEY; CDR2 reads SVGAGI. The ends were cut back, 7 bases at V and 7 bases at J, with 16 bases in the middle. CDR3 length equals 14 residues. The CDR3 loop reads CASTLDRLGEKLFF. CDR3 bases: TGTGCCAGCACTTTAGACAGGTTAGGTGAAAAACTGTTTTTT.

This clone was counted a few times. This CDR3 is CASSQSNINYGYTF. Written as DNA, the CDR3 is TGTGCCAGCAGCCAATCTAATATCAACTATGGCTACACCTTC. The rearrangement uses TRBV16 and TRBJ1-2; no firm D call. In germline, CDR1 is KGHSY, CDR2 FQNENV. The germline V and J ends were trimmed by 0 bases and 2 bases, with 7 bases remaining between them. This CDR3 comprises 14 residues. Full variable domain (outside the CDR3, taken from reference TRBV16 and TRBJ1-2): GEEVAQTPKHLVRGEGQKAKLYCAPIKGHSYVFWYQQVLKNEFKFLISFQNENVFDETGMPKERFSAKCLPNSPCSLEIQATKLEDSAVYFCASSQSNINYGYTFGSGTRLTVV.

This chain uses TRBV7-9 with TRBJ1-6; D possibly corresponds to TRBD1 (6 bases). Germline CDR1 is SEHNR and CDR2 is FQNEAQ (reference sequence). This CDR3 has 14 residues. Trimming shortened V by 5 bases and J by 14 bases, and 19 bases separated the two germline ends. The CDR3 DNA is TGTGCCAGCAGCACCCACACAGGGAAGGTCACCCTCCACTTT. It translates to CASSTHTGKVTLHF.

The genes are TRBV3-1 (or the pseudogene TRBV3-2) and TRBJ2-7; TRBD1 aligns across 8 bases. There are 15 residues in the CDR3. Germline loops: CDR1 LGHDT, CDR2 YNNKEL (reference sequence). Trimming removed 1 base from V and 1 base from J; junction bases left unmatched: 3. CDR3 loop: CASSQGQGRSYEQYF. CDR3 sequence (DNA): TGTGCCAGCAGCCAAGGACAGGGGCGTTCCTACGAGCAGTACTTC.

This CDR3 is CASSIQGGNTGELFF. CDR3 nucleotides: TGTGCCAGTAGTATACAGGGGGGGAACACCGGGGAGCTGTTTTTT. The rearrangement links TRBV19 to TRBJ2-2; TRBD1 is a possible D gene (7 bases). The V end was cut by 2 bases, the J end by 1 base, with 8 bases between. Germline CDR1 reads LNHDA; CDR2 reads SQIVND (reference sequence). The CDR3 consists of 15 residues.

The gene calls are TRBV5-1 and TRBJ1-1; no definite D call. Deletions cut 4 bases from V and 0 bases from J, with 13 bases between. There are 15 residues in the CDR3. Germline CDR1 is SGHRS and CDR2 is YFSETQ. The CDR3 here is CASSVHSAMNTEAFF. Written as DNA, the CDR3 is TGCGCCAGCAGCGTTCACAGTGCGATGAACACTGAAGCTTTCTTT.

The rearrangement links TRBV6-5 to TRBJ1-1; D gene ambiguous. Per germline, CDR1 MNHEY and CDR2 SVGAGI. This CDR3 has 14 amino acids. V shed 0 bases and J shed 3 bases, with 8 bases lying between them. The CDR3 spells CASSYSVGDTEAFF. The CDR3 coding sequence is TGTGCCAGCAGTTACTCAGTCGGGGACACTGAAGCTTTCTTT.

CDR3 in DNA: TGTGCCAGCAGTCTCGACAGGGCGATGGAAGATGAAAAACTGTTTTTT. It yields the protein CASSLDRAMEDEKLFF. The chain uses TRBV2 and TRBJ1-4; 7 bases map to TRBD1. The CDR3 totals 16 residues. Germline V gene lookup returns CDR1 SNHLY and CDR2 FYNNEI. The junction had 12 bases not matched to a gene; V was cut back by 5 bases and J by 6 bases.

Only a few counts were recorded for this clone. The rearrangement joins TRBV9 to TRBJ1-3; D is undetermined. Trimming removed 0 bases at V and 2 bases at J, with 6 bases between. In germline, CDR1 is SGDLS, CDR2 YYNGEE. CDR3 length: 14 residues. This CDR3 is CASSVEGAGNTIYF. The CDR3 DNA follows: TGTGCCAGCAGCGTAGAGGGAGCTGGAAACACCATATATTTT.

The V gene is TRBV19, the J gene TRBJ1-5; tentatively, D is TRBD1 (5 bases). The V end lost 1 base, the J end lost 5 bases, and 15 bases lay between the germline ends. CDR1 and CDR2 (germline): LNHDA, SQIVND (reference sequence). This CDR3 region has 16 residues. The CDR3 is CASSIVRGLADQPQHF. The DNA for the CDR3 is TGTGCCAGTAGTATAGTTCGGGGACTCGCGGATCAGCCCCAGCATTTT.

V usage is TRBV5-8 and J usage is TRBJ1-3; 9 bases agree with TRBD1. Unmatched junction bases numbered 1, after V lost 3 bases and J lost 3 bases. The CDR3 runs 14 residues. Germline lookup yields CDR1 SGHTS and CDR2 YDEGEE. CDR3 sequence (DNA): TGTGCCAGCAGCTGGGACAGGGTTGGAAACACCATATATTTT. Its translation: CASSWDRVGNTIYF.

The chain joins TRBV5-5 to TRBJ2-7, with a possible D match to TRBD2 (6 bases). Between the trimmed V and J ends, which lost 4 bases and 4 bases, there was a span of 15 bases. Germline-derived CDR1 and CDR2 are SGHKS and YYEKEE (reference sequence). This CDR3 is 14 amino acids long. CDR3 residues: CASSQDYRVYEQYF. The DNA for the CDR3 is TGTGCCAGCAGCCAGGACTATCGCGTTTACGAGCAGTACTTC.

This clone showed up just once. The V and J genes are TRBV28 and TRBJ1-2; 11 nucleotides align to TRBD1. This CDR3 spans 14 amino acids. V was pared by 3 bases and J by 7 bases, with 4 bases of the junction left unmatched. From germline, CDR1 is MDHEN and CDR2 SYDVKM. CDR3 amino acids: CASSLDRGPGGYTF. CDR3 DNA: TGTGCCAGCAGTTTGGACAGGGGGCCTGGTGGCTACACCTTC.

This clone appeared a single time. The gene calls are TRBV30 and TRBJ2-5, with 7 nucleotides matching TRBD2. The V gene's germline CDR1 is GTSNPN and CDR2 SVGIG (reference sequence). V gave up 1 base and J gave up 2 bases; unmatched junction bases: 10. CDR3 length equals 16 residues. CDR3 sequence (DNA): TGTGCCTGGAGTGGCTATGGGGGGGGGACGCAAGAGACCCAGTACTTC. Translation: CAWSGYGGGTQETQYF.

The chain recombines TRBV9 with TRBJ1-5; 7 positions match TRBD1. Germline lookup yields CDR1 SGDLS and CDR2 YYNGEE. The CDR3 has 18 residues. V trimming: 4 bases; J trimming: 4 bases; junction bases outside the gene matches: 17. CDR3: CASSPMTKQGSVNQPQHF. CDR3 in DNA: TGTGCCAGCAGCCCAATGACAAAACAGGGGAGTGTGAATCAGCCCCAGCATTTT.

The CDR3 DNA follows: TGTGCCAGCACCCGACTCGGCAAGGCTTTCTTT. Its protein is CASTRLGKAFF. The rearrangement uses TRBV6-5 and TRBJ1-1; D is unresolved. Per germline, CDR1 MNHEY and CDR2 SVGAGI. CDR3 length equals 11 residues. Trimming took off 7 bases at V and 11 bases at J, with 14 bases between the two ends.

This CDR3 is CASSEPGQSRQPQHF. Here the CDR3 DNA reads TGTGCCAGCAGTGAACCGGGACAGAGTAGACAGCCCCAGCATTTT. The chain recombines TRBV6-1 with TRBJ1-5, with 7 bases fitting TRBD1. The CDR3 runs 15 residues. Trimming removed 2 bases from V and 7 bases from J; junction bases left unmatched: 8. Germline assignment: CDR1 MNHNS and CDR2 SASEGT.

The CDR3 loop is CASSSDRGRNIQYF. As DNA, the CDR3 is TGTGCCAGCAGCTCCGACAGGGGTAGGAACATTCAGTACTTC. This chain uses TRBV7-2 with TRBJ2-4, with 8 bases identical to TRBD1. V lost 4 bases, J lost 7 bases, and 6 bases stayed unmatched. Germline V gene data show CDR1 as SGHTA and CDR2 as FQGNSA. The CDR3 spans 14 residues.

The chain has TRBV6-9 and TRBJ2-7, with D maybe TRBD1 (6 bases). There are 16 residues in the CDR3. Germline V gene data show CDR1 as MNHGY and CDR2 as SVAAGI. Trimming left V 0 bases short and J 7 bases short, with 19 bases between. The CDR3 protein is CASSYSERTAQGEQYF. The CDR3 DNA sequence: TGTGCCAGCAGTTATTCTGAGAGGACAGCCCAAGGGGAGCAGTACTTC.

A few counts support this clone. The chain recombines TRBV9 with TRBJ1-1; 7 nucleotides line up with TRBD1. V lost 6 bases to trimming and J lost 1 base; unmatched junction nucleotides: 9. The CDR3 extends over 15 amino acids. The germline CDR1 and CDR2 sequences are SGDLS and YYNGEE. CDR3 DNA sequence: TGTGCCAGCACCCCCGGGACAGAGGGGAACACTGAAGCTTTCTTT. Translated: CASTPGTEGNTEAFF.

CDR3 residues: CASSFRFGEHTEAFF. CDR3 DNA sequence: TGTGCCAGCAGCTTTCGCTTTGGGGAGCACACTGAAGCTTTCTTT. The V call is TRBV7-2, the J call TRBJ1-1; D call uncertain. The V gene's germline CDR1 is SGHTA and CDR2 FQGNSA. Trimming took off 3 bases at V and 3 bases at J, with 14 bases between the two ends. The CDR3 has 15 amino acids.

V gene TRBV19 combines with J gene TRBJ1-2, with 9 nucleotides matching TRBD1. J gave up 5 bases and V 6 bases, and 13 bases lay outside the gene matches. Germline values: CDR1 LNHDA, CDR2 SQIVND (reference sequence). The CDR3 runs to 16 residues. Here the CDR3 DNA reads TGTGCCAGTAGCCCAACGGGGACAGGGAAGTTGTATGGCTACACCTTC. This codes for CASSPTGTGKLYGYTF.

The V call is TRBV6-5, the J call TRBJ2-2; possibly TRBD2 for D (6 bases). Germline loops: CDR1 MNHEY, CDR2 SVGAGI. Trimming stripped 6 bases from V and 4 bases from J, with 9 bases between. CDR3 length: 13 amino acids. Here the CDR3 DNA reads TGTGCCAGCAGCGCGGGACCCACCGGGGAGCTGTTTTTT. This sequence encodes CASSAGPTGELFF.

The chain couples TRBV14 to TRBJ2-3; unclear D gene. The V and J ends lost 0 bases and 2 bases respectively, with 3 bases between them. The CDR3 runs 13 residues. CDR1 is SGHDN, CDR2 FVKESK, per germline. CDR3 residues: CASSQELTDTQYF. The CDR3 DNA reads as TGTGCCAGCAGCCAAGAACTCACAGATACGCAGTATTTT. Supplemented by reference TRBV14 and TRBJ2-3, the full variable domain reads EAGVTQFPSHSVIEKGQTVTLRCDPISGHDNLYWYRRVMGKEIKFLLHFVKESKQDESGMPNNRFLAERTGGTYSTLKVQPAELEDSGVYFCASSQELTDTQYFGPGTRLTVL.

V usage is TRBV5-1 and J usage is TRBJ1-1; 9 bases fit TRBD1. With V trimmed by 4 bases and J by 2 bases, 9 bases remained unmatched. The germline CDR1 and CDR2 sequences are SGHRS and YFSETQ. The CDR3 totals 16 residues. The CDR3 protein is CASSPGQGSINTEAFF. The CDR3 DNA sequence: TGCGCCAGCAGCCCCGGACAGGGGAGCATCAACACTGAAGCTTTCTTT.

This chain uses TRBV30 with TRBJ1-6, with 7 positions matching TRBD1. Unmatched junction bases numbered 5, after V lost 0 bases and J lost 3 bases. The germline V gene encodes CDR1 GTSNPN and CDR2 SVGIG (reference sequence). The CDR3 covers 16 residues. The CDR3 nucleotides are TGTGCCTGGAGTGTGGTAGGGGGCCGCTATAATTCACCCCTCCACTTT. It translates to CAWSVVGGRYNSPLHF. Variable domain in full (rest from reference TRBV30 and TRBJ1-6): SQTIHQWPATLVQPVGSPLSLECTVEGTSNPNLYWYRQAAGRGLQLLFYSVGIGQISSEVPQNLSASRPQDRQFILSSKKLLLSDSGFYLCAWSVVGGRYNSPLHFGNGTRLTVT.

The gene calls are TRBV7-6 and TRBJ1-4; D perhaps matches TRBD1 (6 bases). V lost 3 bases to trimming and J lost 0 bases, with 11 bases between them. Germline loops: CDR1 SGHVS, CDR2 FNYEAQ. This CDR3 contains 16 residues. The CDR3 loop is CASSLAGAATNEKLFF. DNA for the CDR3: TGTGCCAGCAGCTTGGCAGGGGCCGCAACTAATGAAAAACTGTTTTTT. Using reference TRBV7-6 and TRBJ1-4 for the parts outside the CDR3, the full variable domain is GAGVSQSPRYKVTKRGQDVALRCDPISGHVSLYWYRQALGQGPEFLTYFNYEAQQDKSGLPNDRFSAERPEGSISTLTIQRTEQRDSAMYRCASSLAGAATNEKLFFGSGTQLSVL.

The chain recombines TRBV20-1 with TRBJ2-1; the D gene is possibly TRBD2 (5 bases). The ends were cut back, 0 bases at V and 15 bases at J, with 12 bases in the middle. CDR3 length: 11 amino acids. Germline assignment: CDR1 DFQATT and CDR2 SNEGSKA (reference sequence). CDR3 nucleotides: TGCAGTGCTAGAGACGGGGAATTTAGGTTCTTC. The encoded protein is CSARDGEFRFF.

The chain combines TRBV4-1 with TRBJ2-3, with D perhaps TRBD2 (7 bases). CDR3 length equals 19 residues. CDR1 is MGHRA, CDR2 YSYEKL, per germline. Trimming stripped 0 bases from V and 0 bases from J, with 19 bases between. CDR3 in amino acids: CASSQEPSRGGPSTDTQYF. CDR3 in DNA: TGCGCCAGCAGCCAAGAGCCCTCTAGGGGGGGGCCTAGCACAGATACGCAGTATTTT.